The rows below give T cell receptor beta chains drawn from one sample of a study of T cell responses to AZD1222 COVID-19 vaccine. The data were produced by immunoSEQ multiplex PCR, yet TCRdb's version contains in-frame clones alone and is incomplete. The sample includes 120,000 or so clones, around 90% of them seen just once. Sample: peripheral blood, taken on day 0 of AZD1222 vaccination. These receptors were collected from an adult in good health. The CDR3 runs from the conserved cysteine through the conserved F or W.

j_gene | v_gene | len | CDR3aa
TRBJ1-3 | TRBV21-1 | 14 | CATPGGSPSNTIYF
TRBJ1-1 | TRBV6-5 | 14 | CASRELGQGTEAFF
TRBJ1-5 | TRBV29-1 | 13 | CSVRWGVDQPQHF
TRBJ2-5 | TRBV9 | 14 | CASSVGGQSGTQYF
TRBJ2-2 | TRBV9 | 17 | CASSVERRGFPGGELFF
TRBJ2-6 | TRBV6-2/TRBV6-3 | 17 | CASSRDSSSSGANVLTF
TRBJ2-3 | TRBV9 | 13 | CASSVEVGVLQYF
TRBJ1-4 | TRBV4-1 | 15 | CASSQVGALNEKLFF
TRBJ2-5 | TRBV7-2 | 15 | CASSLEPLQRGTQYF
TRBJ2-7 | TRBV16 | 12 | CASSQSPSEQYF
TRBJ2-2 | TRBV6-1 | 12 | CASSETSGELFF
TRBJ2-7 | TRBV10-1 | 17 | CASSERRGEVIPYEQYF
TRBJ1-1 | TRBV2 | 17 | CASRGTGTAFWNTEAFF
TRBJ2-7 | TRBV9 | 14 | CASSVGDRAYEQYF
TRBJ1-1 | TRBV5-6 | 15 | CASSFTLGGRTEAFF
TRBJ1-2 | TRBV30 | 13 | CAWTHQGEYGYTF
TRBJ2-4 | TRBV6-1 | 13 | CASSDPSRDIQYF
TRBJ2-1 | TRBV6-5 | 14 | CAMNRATAYNEQFF
TRBJ1-3 | TRBV5-1 | 15 | CASSLGLFSGNTIYF
TRBJ1-1 | TRBV19 | 13 | CASSPAGNTEAFF
TRBJ1-2 | TRBV27 | 12 | CASRWEGQGYTF
TRBJ2-1 | TRBV5-1 | 19 | CASSPRTAGGPSSYNEQFF
TRBJ2-7 | TRBV5-1 | 12 | CASSPRTGEQYF
TRBJ2-7 | TRBV7-9 | 11 | CASSLGNEQYF
TRBJ2-2 | TRBV10-1 | 14 | CASRRRANTGELFF
TRBJ1-1 | TRBV30 | 13 | CAWSGQANTEAFF
TRBJ2-7 | TRBV29-1 | 12 | CSVAESSYEQYF
TRBJ1-1 | TRBV6-1 | 12 | CASSGSGTEAFF
TRBJ2-7 | TRBV9 | 15 | CASSDSGQGTYEQYF
TRBJ2-5 | TRBV7-6 | 14 | CASSLAYKLETQYF
TRBJ2-2 | TRBV28 | 15 | CASSFPTFNTGELFF
TRBJ2-3 | TRBV7-8 | 17 | CASSPLQRQGLTDTQYF
TRBJ1-6 | TRBV25-1 | 15 | CASSESARVRSPLHF
TRBJ2-7 | TRBV24-1 | 17 | CATSDLSSGTGSYEQYF
TRBJ1-2 | TRBV6-5 | 13 | CASREGYDYGYTF
TRBJ1-5 | TRBV3-1/TRBV3-2 | 14 | CASSQGTKNQPQHF
TRBJ1-2 | TRBV24-1 | 14 | CATSDFPLNYGYTF
TRBJ1-2 | TRBV19 | 16 | CASSIGDRAPSGGYTF
TRBJ2-6 | TRBV7-2 | 15 | CASSPGWPGANVLTF
TRBJ2-2 | TRBV10-3 | 17 | CAIRPVRQGANTGELFF
TRBJ2-3 | TRBV7-8 | 14 | CASSSPYSTDTQYF
TRBJ2-7 | TRBV7-2 | 16 | CASSALSGKASYEQYF
TRBJ2-7 | TRBV12-3/TRBV12-4 | 12 | CASSLGDYEQYF